A single sample gave rise to the 8 T cell receptor beta chains below, sequenced in a study of breast tumors, draining lymph nodes, adjacent tissues. TCRdb reanalysed the multiplex PCR reads using MiXCR and keeps one entry per CDR3 protein. Counted here are about 130,000 distinct CDR3 sequences, about 20% occurring once; the ten biggest clones make up less than 4.5%. The lymph nodes were axillary draining lymph nodes from breast cancer patients. Sample: axillary lymph node tissue. All receptors derive from a female donor with breast cancer. Some clones in this sample may be carry-over from other donors' samples.

This clonotype was observed many times. The rearrangement joins TRBV5-1 to TRBJ2-3; TRBD2 aligns across 7 bases. V trimming: 3 bases; J trimming: 3 bases; junction bases outside the gene matches: 7. CDR3 size: 15 residues. The V gene's germline CDR1 is SGHRS and CDR2 YFSETQ. The CDR3 loop is CASSSRGDGTDTQYF. The CDR3 region has the DNA TGCGCCAGCAGCTCCCGGGGGGATGGGACAGATACGCAGTATTTT.

The table lists this clonotype with many counts. The CDR3 is CASSLIHEQYF. Written as DNA, the CDR3 is TGTGCCAGCAGTTTAATCCACGAGCAGTACTTC. The chain links TRBV27 to TRBJ2-7; D not certain. Looked up from germline, CDR1 is MNHEY and CDR2 is SMNVEV (reference sequence). There are 11 residues in the CDR3. V lost 2 bases and J 5 bases, leaving 4 bases between the germline ends.

This sequence joins TRBV19 and TRBJ2-6; D unresolved. The CDR3 length is 15 residues. The ends were cut back, 3 bases at V and 0 bases at J, with 6 bases in the middle. Germline V lookup: CDR1 LNHDA, CDR2 SQIVND (reference sequence). The CDR3 sequence: CASSITISGANVLTF. The CDR3, as DNA: TGTGCCAGTAGTATCACCATCTCTGGGGCCAACGTCCTGACTTTC. Full variable domain (rest looked up from reference TRBV19 and TRBJ2-6): DGGITQSPKYLFRKEGQNVTLSCEQNLNHDAMYWYRQDPGQGLRLIYYSQIVNDFQKGDIAEGYSVSREKKESFPLTVTSAQKNPTAFYLCASSITISGANVLTFGAGSRLTVL.

This clonotype has ten or more counts. The chain links TRBV7-3 to TRBJ2-7; 7 nucleotides agree with TRBD2. V trimming: 5 bases; J trimming: 0 bases; junction bases outside the gene matches: 7. CDR1 is SGHTA, CDR2 FQGTGA, per germline. The CDR3 loop spans 15 amino acids. CDR3 DNA: TGTGCCAGCAGCCCAGGCGGGGGTTCCTCCTACGAGCAGTACTTC. As protein: CASSPGGGSSYEQYF.

This clonotype was recorded many times. The genes are TRBV20-1 and TRBJ2-7; the match to TRBD1 covers 9 bases. V gave up 1 base and J gave up 7 bases; unmatched junction bases: 17. This CDR3 comprises 17 residues. Germline V gives CDR1 DFQATT, CDR2 SNEGSKA (reference sequence). The CDR3 spells CSARVPLRGTGSDEQYF. The CDR3 DNA is TGCAGTGCTAGAGTCCCCCTGAGGGGGACAGGGTCGGATGAGCAGTACTTC.

This clonotype was detected many times. This chain links TRBV20-1 with TRBJ1-2; weak D call: TRBD1 (5 bases). The CDR3 is made up of 14 amino acids. V gave up 2 bases and J gave up 7 bases, with 17 bases separating them. Germline loops: CDR1 DFQATT, CDR2 SNEGSKA (reference sequence). The CDR3 reads CSARPFVSGSGYTF. The CDR3 DNA is TGCAGTGCTAGACCGTTCGTGTCAGGGAGTGGCTACACCTTC.

This clonotype showed up many times. The gene calls are TRBV12-3 or TRBV12-4 and TRBJ2-7; D possibly uses TRBD1 or TRBD2 (5 bases each). This CDR3 contains 16 residues. V lost 6 bases to trimming and J lost 5 bases, with 23 bases between them. The CDR3 reads CASSLRGASASDEQYF. In DNA form, the CDR3 reads TGTGCCAGCAGCCTCCGGGGCGCCAGCGCTTCCGACGAGCAGTACTTC.

The table lists this clonotype with many counts. J is TRBJ2-1 and V is TRBV20-1; possibly TRBD2 for D (6 bases). Germline CDR1 is DFQATT and CDR2 is SNEGSKA (reference sequence). V dropped 4 bases and J dropped 6 bases, with 13 bases sitting between them. The CDR3 has 13 amino acids. The CDR3 coding sequence is TGCAGTGCTACATCGACTAGAGGCAATGAGCAGTTCTTC. Translating it yields CSATSTRGNEQFF.